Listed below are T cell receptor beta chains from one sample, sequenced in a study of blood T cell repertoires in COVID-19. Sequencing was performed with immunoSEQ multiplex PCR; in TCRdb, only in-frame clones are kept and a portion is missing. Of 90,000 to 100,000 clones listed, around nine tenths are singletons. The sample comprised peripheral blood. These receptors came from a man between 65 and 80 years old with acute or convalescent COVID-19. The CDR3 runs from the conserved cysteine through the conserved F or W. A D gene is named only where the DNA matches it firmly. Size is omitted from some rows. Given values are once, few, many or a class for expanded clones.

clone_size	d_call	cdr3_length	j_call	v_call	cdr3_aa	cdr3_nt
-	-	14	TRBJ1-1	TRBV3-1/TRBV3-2	CASSQNLRGTEAFF	TGTGCCAGCAGCCAAAACCTTAGAGGGACTGAAGCTTTCTTT
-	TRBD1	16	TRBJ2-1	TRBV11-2	CASSFMSQGAGNEQFF	TGTGCCAGCAGCTTTATGTCCCAGGGGGCTGGCAATGAGCAGTTCTTC
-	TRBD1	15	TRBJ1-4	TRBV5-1	CASSLVGQVNEKLFF	TGCGCCAGCAGCTTGGTGGGACAGGTGAATGAAAAACTGTTTTTT
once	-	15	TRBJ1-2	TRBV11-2	CASSLDSLQLYSYTF	TGTGCCAGCAGCCTGGACAGCCTCCAACTTTATAGCTACACCTTC
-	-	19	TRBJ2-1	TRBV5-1	CASSLVGGRTVGGGNEQFF	TGCGCCAGCAGCTTGGTGGGGGGAAGGACTGTTGGTGGTGGCAATGAGCAGTTCTTC
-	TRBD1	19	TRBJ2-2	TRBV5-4	CASSLVGTGPSWFTGELFF	TGTGCCAGCAGCTTGGTCGGGACAGGCCCTAGTTGGTTCACCGGGGAGCTGTTTTTT
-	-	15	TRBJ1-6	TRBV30	CAWSVGTQRDSPLHF	TGTGCCTGGAGTGTAGGGACACAAAGGGATTCACCCCTCCACTTT
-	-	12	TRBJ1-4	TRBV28	CASTVGNEKLFF	TGTGCCAGCACGGTCGGTAATGAAAAACTGTTTTTT
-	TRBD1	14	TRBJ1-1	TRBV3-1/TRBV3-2	CASSLLPGQRDAFF	TGTGCCAGCAGCCTACTACCGGGACAGCGCGACGCTTTCTTT
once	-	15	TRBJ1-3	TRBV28	CASTLGGLLGNTIYF	TGTGCCAGCACCCTGGGAGGGCTCCTTGGAAACACCATATATTTT
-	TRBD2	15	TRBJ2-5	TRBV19	CASRLAGANQETQYF	TGTGCCAGTAGGTTAGCGGGGGCCAACCAAGAGACCCAGTACTTC